Sequencing of this T cell receptor beta chain was carried out in a study of blood T cell repertoires in COVID-19. Clones were read by immunoSEQ multiplex PCR, and TCRdb kept only the in-frame ones, dropping some. The table includes some 250,000 clones, under 85% detected once. Looked up from germline, CDR1 is SNHLY and CDR2 is FYNNEI. V was clipped by 4 bases and J by 7 bases; unmatched bases: 9. The CDR3 consists of 14 residues. This receptor was obtained from a man aged 25 to 40 who had recovered from COVID-19. The specimen was peripheral blood. This chain uses TRBV2 with TRBJ1-2; TRBD1 agrees at 7 bases. The CDR3 region has the DNA TGTGCCAGCAGTGGGATAACGCAGGGGGTTGGCTACACCTTC. Amino acids: CASSGITQGVGYTF.